The present TCR beta chain was sequenced within a study of shared T cell receptors in the human thymus. The protocol was immunoSEQ multiplex PCR, while the TCRdb copy is restricted to in-frame clones and leaves out a portion. The sample consists of some 400,000 clones, around 93% of them appearing once. Germline CDR1 SGHTA, CDR2 FQGNSA. Trimming shortened V by 4 bases and J by 10 bases, and 16 bases separated the two germline ends. The CDR3 spans 13 residues. This receptor was identified in a human donor. The sequenced material came from thymocytes. V is TRBV7-2 and J is TRBJ1-1; possibly TRBD1 for D (6 bases). CDR3 loop: CASSSEKEGGAFF. The DNA for the CDR3 is TGTGCCAGCAGCTCAGAGAAGGAGGGGGGAGCTTTCTTT. The full variable domain, rest sourced from reference TRBV7-2 and TRBJ1-1, is GAGVSQSPSNKVTEKGKDVELRCDPISGHTALYWYRQSLGQGLEFLIYFQGNSAPDKSGLPSDRFSAERTGGSVSTLTIQRTQQEDSAVYLCASSSEKEGGAFFGQGTRLTVV.